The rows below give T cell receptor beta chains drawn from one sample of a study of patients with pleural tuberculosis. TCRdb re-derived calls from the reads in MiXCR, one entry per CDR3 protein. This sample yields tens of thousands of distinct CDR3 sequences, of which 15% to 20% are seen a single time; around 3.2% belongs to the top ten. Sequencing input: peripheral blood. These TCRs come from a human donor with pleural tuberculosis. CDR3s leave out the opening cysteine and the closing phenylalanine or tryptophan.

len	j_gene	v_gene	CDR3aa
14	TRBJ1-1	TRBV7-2	ASSLALNRGNTEAF
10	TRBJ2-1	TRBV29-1	SVEFGHNEQF
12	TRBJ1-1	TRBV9	ASSKTVDGVEAF
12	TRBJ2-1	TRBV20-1	SAREGVPPNEQF
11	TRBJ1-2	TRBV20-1	SARDRRWSGYT
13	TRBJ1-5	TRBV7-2	ASSQDGYNNQPQH
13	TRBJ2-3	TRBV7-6	ASSLAAGSTDTQY
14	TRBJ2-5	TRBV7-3	ASRKTHSDVRETQY
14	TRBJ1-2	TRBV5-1	ASSPGAQGANYGYT
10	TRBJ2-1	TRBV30	AWSGQYNEQF
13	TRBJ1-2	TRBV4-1	ASSQPTGGDYGYT
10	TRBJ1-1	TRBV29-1	SVEHSPGRAF
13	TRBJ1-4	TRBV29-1	SVEDYGTGGEKLF
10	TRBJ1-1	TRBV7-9	ASSSLGPEAF